The 14 T cell receptor beta chains presented below share a single source sample, sequenced in a study of cytomegalovirus exposure and HLA in healthy donors. The PCR made use of 60 Vbeta and 13 Jbeta primers. The data were produced by immunoSEQ multiplex PCR, yet TCRdb's version contains in-frame clones alone and is incomplete. The sample consists of a few hundred thousand clones, roughly 80% of them appearing once. The sequenced material came from PBMCs. All receptors derive from a girl aged 2-15 years in good health and CMV-seronegative.

This clone appeared once. The V and J genes are TRBV19 and TRBJ1-2; 8 bases map to TRBD1. Trimming took 6 bases from V and 4 from J; bases not matched to a gene: 4. CDR1 is LNHDA and CDR2 is SQIVND in the germline V gene (reference sequence). The CDR3 extends over 13 amino acids. The CDR3 DNA reads TGTGCCAGTAGCAGGGGGCTTGCCTATGGCTACACCTTC. Translating it yields CASSRGLAYGYTF.

V usage is TRBV9 and J usage is TRBJ2-7, with 9 bases aligning to TRBD1. The CDR3 runs to 14 residues. CDR1 is SGDLS, CDR2 YYNGEE, per germline. Trimming took 4 bases from V and 3 from J; bases not matched to a gene: 5. CDR3 region: CASSYRDRDYEQYF. The CDR3 DNA reads TGTGCCAGCAGCTACCGGGACAGGGACTACGAGCAGTACTTC.

This chain uses TRBV11-1 with TRBJ2-5; D gene unclear. Germline loops: CDR1 SGHAT, CDR2 FQDESV (reference sequence). Trimming took off 1 base at V and 1 base at J, with 7 bases between the two ends. The CDR3 is 14 residues long. The CDR3 reads CASSLGAVQETQYF. CDR3 coding DNA: TGTGCCAGCAGCTTAGGGGCAGTCCAAGAGACCCAGTACTTC.

The gene calls are TRBV28 and TRBJ2-7, with D possibly matching TRBD1 (6 bases). Germline V gene sequence: CDR1 MDHEN, CDR2 SYDVKM. V lost 6 bases, J lost 3 bases, and 12 bases lay in between. The CDR3 extends over 13 amino acids. The CDR3 nucleotides read TGTGCCAGCAGGAATGGACAGAACTACGAGCAGTACTTC. The encoded protein is CASRNGQNYEQYF. Based on the CDR3 plus reference TRBV28 and TRBJ2-7, the full variable domain is DVKVTQSSRYLVKRTGEKVFLECVQDMDHENMFWYRQDPGLGLRLIYFSYDVKMKEKGDIPEGYSVSREKKERFSLILESASTNQTSMYLCASRNGQNYEQYFGPGTRLTVT.

The chain is built from TRBV30 and TRBJ1-5; D is uncertain. Germline assignment: CDR1 GTSNPN and CDR2 SVGIG (reference sequence). V was clipped by 1 base and J by 6 bases, with 13 bases between them. This CDR3 region has 14 residues. The CDR3 DNA reads TGTGCCTGGAGTGGAACAGCCCTTAGTCAGCCCCAGCATTTT. Its protein product is CAWSGTALSQPQHF. Based on the CDR3 plus reference TRBV30 and TRBJ1-5, the full variable domain is SQTIHQWPATLVQPVGSPLSLECTVEGTSNPNLYWYRQAAGRGLQLLFYSVGIGQISSEVPQNLSASRPQDRQFILSSKKLLLSDSGFYLCAWSGTALSQPQHFGDGTRLSIL.

V usage is TRBV30 and J usage is TRBJ1-2; a weak D match, TRBD1 (6 bases). In germline, CDR1 is GTSNPN, CDR2 SVGIG (reference sequence). V shed 1 base and J shed 3 bases, with 12 bases lying between them. The CDR3 is made up of 14 amino acids. The CDR3, as DNA: TGTGCCTGGAGTGCCGACAGGAGATACTATGGCTACACCTTC. This translates into CAWSADRRYYGYTF.

The rearrangement joins TRBV13 to TRBJ1-1; the match to TRBD1 covers 9 bases. The CDR3 contains 15 residues. Germline loops: CDR1 PRHDT, CDR2 FYEKMQ (reference sequence). The V segment lost 4 bases and the J segment 5 bases; nucleotides outside the gene matches: 8. The CDR3 region is CASSSGQGWGTEAFF. In DNA form, the CDR3 reads TGTGCCAGCAGCTCGGGACAGGGATGGGGTACTGAAGCTTTCTTT. Full variable domain (remainder filled in from reference TRBV13 and TRBJ1-1): AAGVIQSPRHLIKEKRETATLKCYPIPRHDTVYWYQQGPGQDPQFLISFYEKMQSDKGSIPDRFSAQQFSDYHSELNMSSLELGDSALYFCASSSGQGWGTEAFFGQGTRLTVV.

V is TRBV4-1 and J is TRBJ2-7; the D gene is possibly TRBD1 (5 bases). The V and J ends lost 3 bases and 2 bases respectively, with 14 bases between them. The CDR3 has 15 residues. Germline loops: CDR1 MGHRA, CDR2 YSYEKL. CDR3 bases: TGCGCCAGCAGCCAGAGCCAGGGATACACCTACGAGCAGTACTTC. It encodes CASSQSQGYTYEQYF.

The chain couples TRBV7-9 to TRBJ2-1; 7 nucleotides line up with TRBD2. The germline V gene encodes CDR1 SEHNR and CDR2 FQNEAQ (reference sequence). J gave up 6 bases and V 1 base, and 12 bases lay outside the gene matches. This CDR3 spans 17 amino acids. CDR3 sequence reads: CASSLGSRGRAVNEQFF. The CDR3 DNA sequence: TGTGCCAGCAGCTTAGGGTCAAGAGGGAGGGCCGTCAATGAGCAGTTCTTC.

Turning to this clone: An end of the junction does not agree with germline; a read error may underlie this. The same CDR3 can be traced to other DNA sequences in this sample. The rearrangement joins TRBV11-2 to TRBJ1-2, with 7 bases identical to TRBD1. Germline V lookup: CDR1 SGHAT, CDR2 FQNNGV. This CDR3 contains 13 residues. The CDR3 reads CASSLGQGYGYTF. The CDR3 DNA reads as TGTGCCAGCAGCTTAGGACAGGGCTATGGCTACACTTTC.

CDR3 coding DNA: TGTGCCAGCAGTTTACCGGGGAGGCGTCAGCCCCAGCATTTT. Amino acids: CASSLPGRRQPQHF. This sequence joins TRBV6-1 and TRBJ1-5; D is uncertain. Germline lookup yields CDR1 MNHNS and CDR2 SASEGT. Trimming shortened V by 5 bases and J by 6 bases, and 14 bases separated the two germline ends. The CDR3 has 14 amino acids.

The genes are TRBV4-1 and TRBJ2-7, with 9 bases fitting TRBD1. J lost 3 bases, V lost 4 bases, and 19 bases had no gene match. The germline CDR1 and CDR2 sequences are MGHRA and YSYEKL. This CDR3 comprises 19 residues. CDR3 sequence reads: CASSLKAEIPGQGNYEQYF. The CDR3 DNA follows: TGCGCCAGCAGCCTCAAGGCCGAGATTCCGGGACAGGGAAACTACGAGCAGTACTTC.

CDR3 DNA sequence: TGCAGTGCTTATAATGAAAAACTGTTTTTT. Its translation: CSAYNEKLFF. This chain links TRBV20-1 with TRBJ1-4; D call uncertain. The CDR3 has 10 amino acids. The germline V gene has CDR1 DFQATT and CDR2 SNEGSKA (reference sequence). Trimming pared 5 bases from V and 4 bases from J, leaving 2 bases between.

This chain connects TRBV27 to TRBJ2-1; 9 bases align to TRBD2. The J segment lost 7 bases and the V segment lost 0 bases, leaving 10 bases of the junction unmatched. Germline lookup yields CDR1 MNHEY and CDR2 SMNVEV (reference sequence). The CDR3 sequence is 17 residues long. The DNA of the CDR3 is TGTGCCAGCAGTTTATCTCCGGGACTAGCCTTTGTGAATGAGCAGTTCTTC. The encoded protein is CASSLSPGLAFVNEQFF.